In this sample, the clone carrying this T cell receptor beta chain turned up many times. The data were taken from a study of CD4 and CD8 cells across lung adenocarcinoma regions. The CDR3 consists of 15 residues. V was trimmed by 2 bases and J by 3 bases, leaving 11 bases between them. The V gene's germline CDR1 is MGHRA and CDR2 YSYEKL. TCRdb re-analysed the PCR reads in MiXCR, keeping a single row per CDR3 protein. The sample carries 5,000 to 8,000 distinct CDR3 sequences, about 45% recorded once. The chain is built from TRBV4-1 and TRBJ2-1; the D gene is possibly TRBD1 (6 bases). Specimen: CD8+ T cells from the center of a lung tumor. This clonotype was obtained from a female donor with lung adenocarcinoma. The CD4 and CD8 labels of this study may be unreliable. The CDR3 region is CASSQLQGNYNEQFF. The CDR3 nucleotides read TGCGCCAGCAGCCAATTACAGGGAAACTACAATGAGCAGTTCTTC.